Described below is a single T cell receptor (beta chain) sequence and its context. The antigen remains unidentified. The record originates from a study of post-analysis software for immune sequencing data. About the study: Some patients lacked subtype; others had relapsing-remitting, secondary progressive or progressive-relapsing disease.

Findings of the study overall: Patients had higher frequencies than controls of roughly five TRBV segments, including TRBV5-6, TRBV5-1 and TRBV20-1. For normalized Chao1 diversity, multiple sclerosis patients scored significantly lower than controls did.

Deletions cut 6 bases from V and 9 bases from J, with 16 bases between. The CDR3 totals 13 residues. Germline V CDR1 and CDR2: ENHRY, SYGVKD. Tagging with unique molecular identifiers was a feature of the TCR beta cDNA libraries. The T cell input of roughly 0.95 to 10 million gave about half a million cDNA molecules. TCRdb re-analysed the PCR reads in MiXCR, keeping a single row per CDR3 protein. The top ten clones hold 4.5% to 7.5% of a sample with roughly 540,000 distinct CDR3 sequences, around 31% of them seen once. This TCR derives from a girl aged 2 to 17 with multiple sclerosis. The sample consisted of blood. The chain uses TRBV10-3 and TRBJ2-3; D call uncertain. CDR3 protein: CAIRREARRTQYF. CDR3 DNA: TGTGCCATCAGGCGAGAAGCAAGAAGGACGCAGTATTTT.